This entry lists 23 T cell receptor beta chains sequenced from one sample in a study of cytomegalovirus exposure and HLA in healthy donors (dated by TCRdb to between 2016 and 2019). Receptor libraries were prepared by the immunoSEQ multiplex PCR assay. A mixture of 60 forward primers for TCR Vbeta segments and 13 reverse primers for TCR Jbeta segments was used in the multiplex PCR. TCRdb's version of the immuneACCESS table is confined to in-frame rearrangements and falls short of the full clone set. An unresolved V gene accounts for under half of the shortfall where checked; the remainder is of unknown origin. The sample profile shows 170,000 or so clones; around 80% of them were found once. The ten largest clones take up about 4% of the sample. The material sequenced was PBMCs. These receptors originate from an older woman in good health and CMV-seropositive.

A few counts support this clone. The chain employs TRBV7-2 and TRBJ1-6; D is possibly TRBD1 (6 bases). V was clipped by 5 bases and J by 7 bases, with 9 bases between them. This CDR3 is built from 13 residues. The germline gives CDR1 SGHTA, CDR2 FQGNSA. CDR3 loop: CASSRDRNSPLHF. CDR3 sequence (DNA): TGTGCCAGCAGCCGAGACAGGAATTCACCCCTCCACTTT.

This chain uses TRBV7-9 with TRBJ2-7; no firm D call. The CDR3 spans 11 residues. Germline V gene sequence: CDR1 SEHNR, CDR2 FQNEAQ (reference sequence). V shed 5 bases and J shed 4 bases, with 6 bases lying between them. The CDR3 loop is CASSPAYEQYF. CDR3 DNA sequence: TGTGCCAGCAGCCCTGCGTACGAGCAGTACTTC.

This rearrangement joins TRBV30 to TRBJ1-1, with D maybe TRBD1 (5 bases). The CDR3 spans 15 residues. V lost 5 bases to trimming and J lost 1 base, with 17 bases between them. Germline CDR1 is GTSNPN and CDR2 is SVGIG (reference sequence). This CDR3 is CAWGRPGLQNTEAFF. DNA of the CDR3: TGTGCCTGGGGTCGACCGGGACTACAGAACACTGAAGCTTTCTTT.

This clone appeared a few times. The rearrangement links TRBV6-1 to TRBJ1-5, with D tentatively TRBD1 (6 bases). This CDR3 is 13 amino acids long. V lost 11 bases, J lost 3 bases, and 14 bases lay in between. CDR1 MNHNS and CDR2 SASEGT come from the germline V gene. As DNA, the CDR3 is TGTGCCCTGGCCAGACAGGTCAATCAGCCCCAGCATTTT. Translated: CALARQVNQPQHF.

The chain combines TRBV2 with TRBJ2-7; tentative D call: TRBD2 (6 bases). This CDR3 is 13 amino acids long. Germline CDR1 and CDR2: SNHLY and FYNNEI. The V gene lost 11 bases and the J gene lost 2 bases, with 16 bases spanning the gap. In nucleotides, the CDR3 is TGTGCCTGGCGGAGGGACTTACCCTACGAGCAGTACTTC. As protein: CAWRRDLPYEQYF.

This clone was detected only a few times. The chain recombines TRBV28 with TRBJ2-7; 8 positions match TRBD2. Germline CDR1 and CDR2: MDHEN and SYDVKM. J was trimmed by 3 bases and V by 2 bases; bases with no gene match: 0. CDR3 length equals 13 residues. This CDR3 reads CASSLTSGYEQYF. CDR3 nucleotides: TGTGCCAGCAGTTTAACTAGCGGCTACGAGCAGTACTTC. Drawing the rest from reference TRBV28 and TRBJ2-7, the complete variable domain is DVKVTQSSRYLVKRTGEKVFLECVQDMDHENMFWYRQDPGLGLRLIYFSYDVKMKEKGDIPEGYSVSREKKERFSLILESASTNQTSMYLCASSLTSGYEQYFGPGTRLTVT.

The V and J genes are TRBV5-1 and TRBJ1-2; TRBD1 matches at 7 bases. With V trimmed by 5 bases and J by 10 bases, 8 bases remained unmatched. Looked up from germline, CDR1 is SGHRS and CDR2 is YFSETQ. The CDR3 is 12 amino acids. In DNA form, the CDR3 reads TGCGCCAGCAGGACAGGGAGAGGTTACTACACCTTC. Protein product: CASRTGRGYYTF.

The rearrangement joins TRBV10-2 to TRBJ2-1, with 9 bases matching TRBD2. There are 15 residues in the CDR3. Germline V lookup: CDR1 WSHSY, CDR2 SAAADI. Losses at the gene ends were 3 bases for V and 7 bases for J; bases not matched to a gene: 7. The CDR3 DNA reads TGCGCCAGCAGTGAACCGGGACTAGCTGGGAATGAGCAGTTCTTC. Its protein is CASSEPGLAGNEQFF.

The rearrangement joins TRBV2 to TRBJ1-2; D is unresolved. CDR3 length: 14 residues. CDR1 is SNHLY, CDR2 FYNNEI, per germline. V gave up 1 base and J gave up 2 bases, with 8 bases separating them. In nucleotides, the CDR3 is TGTGCCAGCAGTGAAGGTAAACACAACTATGGCTACACCTTC. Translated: CASSEGKHNYGYTF.

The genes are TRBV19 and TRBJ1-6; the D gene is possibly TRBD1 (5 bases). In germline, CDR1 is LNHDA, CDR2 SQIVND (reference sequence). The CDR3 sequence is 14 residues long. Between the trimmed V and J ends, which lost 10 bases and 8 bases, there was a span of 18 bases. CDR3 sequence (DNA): TGTGCCACTAGAAACCCGGAGGGGTATTCACCCCTCCACTTT. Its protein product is CATRNPEGYSPLHF.

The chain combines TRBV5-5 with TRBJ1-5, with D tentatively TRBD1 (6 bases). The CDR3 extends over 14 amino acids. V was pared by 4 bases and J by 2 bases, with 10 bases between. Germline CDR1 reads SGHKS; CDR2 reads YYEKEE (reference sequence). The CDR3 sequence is CASSAGVGNQPQHF. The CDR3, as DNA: TGTGCCAGCAGCGCAGGGGTGGGCAATCAGCCCCAGCATTTT.

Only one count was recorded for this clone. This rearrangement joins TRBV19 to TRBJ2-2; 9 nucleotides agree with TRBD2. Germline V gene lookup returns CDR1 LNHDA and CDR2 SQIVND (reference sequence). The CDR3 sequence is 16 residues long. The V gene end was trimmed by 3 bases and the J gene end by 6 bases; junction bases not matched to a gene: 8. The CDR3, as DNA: TGTGCCAGTAGTATGCGGCTAGCGGGAAAGTCCGGGGAGCTGTTTTTT. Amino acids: CASSMRLAGKSGELFF.

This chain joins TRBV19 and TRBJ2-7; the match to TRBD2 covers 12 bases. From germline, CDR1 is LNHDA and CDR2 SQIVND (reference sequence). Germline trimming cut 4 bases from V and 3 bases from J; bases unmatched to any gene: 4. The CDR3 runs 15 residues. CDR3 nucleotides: TGTGCCAGTAGTACCGGACTAGCGGGGCTCTACGAGCAGTACTTC. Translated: CASSTGLAGLYEQYF.

The CDR3 spells CASSLGTSGRDEQYF. The DNA for the CDR3 is TGTGCCAGCAGCTTAGGGACTAGCGGGAGGGACGAGCAGTACTTC. This sequence joins TRBV7-3 and TRBJ2-7; 16 bases are shared with TRBD2. This CDR3 has 15 amino acids. V gave up 2 bases and J gave up 5 bases; unmatched junction bases: 0. Germline lookup yields CDR1 SGHTA and CDR2 FQGTGA.

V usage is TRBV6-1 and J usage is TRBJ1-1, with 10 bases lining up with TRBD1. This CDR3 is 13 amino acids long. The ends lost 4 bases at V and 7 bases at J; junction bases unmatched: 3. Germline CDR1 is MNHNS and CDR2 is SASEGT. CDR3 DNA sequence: TGTGCCAGCAGTGTAGGACAGGGGGATGAAGCTTTCTTT. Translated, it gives CASSVGQGDEAFF.

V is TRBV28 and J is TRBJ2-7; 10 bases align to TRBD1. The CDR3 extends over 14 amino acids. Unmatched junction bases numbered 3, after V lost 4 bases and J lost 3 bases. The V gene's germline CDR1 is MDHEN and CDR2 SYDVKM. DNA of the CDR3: TGTGCCAGCAGTTGGACAGGGGGTCACTACGAGCAGTACTTC. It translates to CASSWTGGHYEQYF. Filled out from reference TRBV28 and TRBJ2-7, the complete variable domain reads DVKVTQSSRYLVKRTGEKVFLECVQDMDHENMFWYRQDPGLGLRLIYFSYDVKMKEKGDIPEGYSVSREKKERFSLILESASTNQTSMYLCASSWTGGHYEQYFGPGTRLTVT.

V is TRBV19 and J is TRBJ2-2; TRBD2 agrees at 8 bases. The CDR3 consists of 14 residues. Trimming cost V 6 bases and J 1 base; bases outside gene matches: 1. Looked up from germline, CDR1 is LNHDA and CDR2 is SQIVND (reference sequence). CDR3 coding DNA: TGTGCCAGTAGAGGGACTAGGAACACCGGGGAGCTGTTTTTT. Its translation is CASRGTRNTGELFF.

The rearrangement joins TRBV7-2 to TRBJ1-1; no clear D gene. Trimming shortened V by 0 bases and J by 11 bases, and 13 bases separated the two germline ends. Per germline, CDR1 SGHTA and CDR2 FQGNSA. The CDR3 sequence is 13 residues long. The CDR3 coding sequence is TGTGCCAGCAGCTTAGCGCGGCGGCCGCGGGCTTTCTTT. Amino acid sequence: CASSLARRPRAFF.

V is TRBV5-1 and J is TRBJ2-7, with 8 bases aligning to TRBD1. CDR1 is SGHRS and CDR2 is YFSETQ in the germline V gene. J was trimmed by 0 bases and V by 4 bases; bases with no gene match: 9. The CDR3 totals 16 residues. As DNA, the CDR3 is TGCGCCAGCAGCCAAATACCCGGGACAGGCTCCTACGAGCAGTACTTC. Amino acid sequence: CASSQIPGTGSYEQYF. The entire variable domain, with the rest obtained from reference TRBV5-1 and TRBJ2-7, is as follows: KAGVTQTPRYLIKTRGQQVTLSCSPISGHRSVSWYQQTPGQGLQFLFEYFSETQRNKGNFPGRFSGRQFSNSRSEMNVSTLELGDSALYLCASSQIPGTGSYEQYFGPGTRLTVT.

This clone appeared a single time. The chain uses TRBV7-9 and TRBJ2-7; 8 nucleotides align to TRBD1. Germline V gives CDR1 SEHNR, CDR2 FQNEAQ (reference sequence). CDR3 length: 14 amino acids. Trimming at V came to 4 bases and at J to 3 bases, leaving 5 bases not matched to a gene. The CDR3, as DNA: TGTGCCAGCAGCTCCCGACAGGGGCGCTACGAGCAGTACTTC. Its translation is CASSSRQGRYEQYF.

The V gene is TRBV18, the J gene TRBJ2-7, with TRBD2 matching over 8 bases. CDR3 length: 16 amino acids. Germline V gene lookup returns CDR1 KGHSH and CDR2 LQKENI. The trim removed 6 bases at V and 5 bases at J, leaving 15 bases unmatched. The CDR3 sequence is CASSPYAGGLGDEQYF. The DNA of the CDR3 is TGTGCCAGCTCGCCCTATGCGGGGGGCCTAGGGGACGAGCAGTACTTC.

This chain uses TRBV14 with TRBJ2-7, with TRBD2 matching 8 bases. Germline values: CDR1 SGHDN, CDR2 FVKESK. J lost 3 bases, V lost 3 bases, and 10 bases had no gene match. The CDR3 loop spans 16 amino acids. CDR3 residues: CASSHGARGLVYEQYF. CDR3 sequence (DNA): TGTGCCAGCAGCCACGGCGCCCGGGGACTAGTCTACGAGCAGTACTTC.

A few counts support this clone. CDR3 sequence: CASSQTGRGDTEAFF. The CDR3 DNA reads TGCGCCAGCAGCCAAACAGGCCGAGGAGACACTGAAGCTTTCTTT. The rearrangement uses TRBV4-3 and TRBJ1-1; TRBD1 might be the D (5 bases). The CDR3 loop spans 15 amino acids. Germline CDR1 and CDR2: LGHNA and YSLEER. V was shortened by 2 bases and J by 3 bases, with 13 bases between the two germline ends.